This T cell receptor beta chain was recovered during a study of T cell repertoires in cytomegalovirus infection. Study as a whole: Indicated by public TCR beta signatures were CMV infection and matching HLA type.

Study results and limitations: Clonotype analysis showed dominance of the ex vivo response by HLA-C-restricted CMV-specific TCR beta clonotypes. Totalled public TCR beta family frequency picked out people who carried CMV plus the relevant HLA.

Germline V gene lookup returns CDR1 KGHSH and CDR2 LQKENI. The CDR3 is made up of 17 amino acids. With 6 bases clipped from V and 0 bases from J, the junction kept 12 bases outside the gene matches. This clonotype has at least ten counts. Its antigen is not identified. Using its own MiXCR run on the reads, TCRdb lists one record per CDR3 protein. Among 200,000 to 300,000 distinct CDR3 sequences listed, approximately 9.1% were seen once. Material: PBMCs. This clonotype was obtained from a human donor in good health (CMV status not recorded). Some clones in this sample may be carry-over from other donors' samples. The V gene is TRBV18, the J gene TRBJ2-3; 7 bases are shared with TRBD2. CDR3 in amino acids: CASSPELAAGSTDTQYF. The CDR3 coding sequence is TGTGCCAGCTCCCCGGAGTTGGCAGCGGGAAGCACAGATACGCAGTATTTT.